This TCR beta chain was retrieved from a study of identifying expanded T cells in peripheral blood (dated by TCRdb to between 2019 and 2020). Context from the whole study: Separate aliquots of the same genomic DNA pool were sequenced to produce technical replicates, and four replicates were compared in pairs.

CDR1 and CDR2 are read off the germline V gene as KGHSH and LQKENI. The CDR3 covers 14 residues, taking in both the cysteine and the phenylalanine. Only the CDR3 DNA stays, 42 bases, in frame from base 1. The V and J ends are trimmed by 6 bases and 2 bases, leaving 10 bases between them. With regard to this clone: Its antigen is currently not known. Base quality data are lacking; no much larger clone is found one base away.

Findings and caveats that apply to the study as a whole: Across all healthy donors, variance in clone template counts between approximately 2-week samples was found to increase significantly with total template count. Approximately 1.2 differentially abundant clones were flagged by the binomial model between technical replicates, whereas about 17 and 20 were flagged over two weeks and four weeks, respectively. The authors expected biological variance in healthy repertoires might increase further over much longer intervals such as months to years. The beta-binomial model significantly reduced the number of clones called differentially abundant and the false-positive rate across all healthy-donor time intervals.

During the collection period, no immune events, such as infections, were documented for the healthy donors. Blood repertoires from healthy donors were used as a training cohort for calibrating time-dependent variance in a beta-binomial model of differential abundance of T-cell clones. There were roughly 10 healthy donors in the training cohort, of whom 3 were female and 7 were male. An age range of roughly 25 to 65 years, with an average of roughly 45 years, was recorded for the donors. Obtained from a commercial supplier, whole blood was collected from each healthy donor at three time points set about two weeks apart. For immunosequencing, genomic DNA was extracted from unsorted whole blood. TCRbeta CDR3 regions were profiled by bias-controlled multiplex PCR amplification of genomic DNA with the immunoSEQ Assay. Turning to the authors' computational methods: To quantify the absolute abundance of each unique TCRbeta CDR3 region, the sequences were collapsed and filtered. Two models were used to test differential abundance: a binomial model (Fisher-equivalent) and a beta-binomial model that adds time-dependent variance fitted from healthy donors. Clones with fewer than 5 combined templates were removed, and differential abundance was called for clones with a Benjamini-Hochberg FDR below 0.01. The form v = (b*log(k)+a)^2 was used to model beta-binomial variance as a function of total template count across the two samples. Not all clones reach the TCRdb copy of this immuneACCESS table, which keeps in-frame sequences only. Checked studies attribute under half of the gap to unresolved V genes and leave the rest unexplained. V, J and clone size are those of that table, while D and trimming were read from the DNA. Here the sample has tens of thousands of clones; approximately 89% occur a single time. The ten largest clones capture about 4% of the sample.

Sequenced: blood. The clonotype was recovered from a person aged 18 to 70 in good health. The chain couples TRBV18 to TRBJ2-2; D gene: possibly TRBD1, on 5 matching bases. The CDR3 corresponds to CASSLDSNTGELFF. The nucleotide sequence is given as TGTGCCAGCTCCCTCGACAGCAACACCGGGGAGCTGTTTTTT.